These 13 T cell receptor beta chains share one sample of origin, sequenced in a study of identical twins. TCRdb re-called the 5' RACE reads with MiXCR, one entry per CDR3 protein. Of some 500,000 distinct CDR3 sequences in the sample, approximately 15% are singletons; the top ten hold around 0.52%. These data were also filed under a second study, of yellow fever vaccine responses in identical twins.

Material for sequencing was CD4+ T cells sorted from blood. The source of these receptors is a woman younger than 35 in good health.

In this sample, this clonotype turned up a few times. The chain uses TRBV7-2 and TRBJ2-3; D may match TRBD1 or TRBD2 (5 bases each). This CDR3 comprises 16 residues. Germline V CDR1 and CDR2: SGHTA, FQGNSA. V was pared by 4 bases and J by 3 bases, with 17 bases between. The chain's CDR3 is CASSSFPGRTTDTQYF. The CDR3 DNA reads TGTGCCAGCAGCTCGTTTCCGGGACGGACAACAGATACGCAGTATTTT. Using reference TRBV7-2 and TRBJ2-3 for the parts outside the CDR3, the full variable domain is GAGVSQSPSNKVTEKGKDVELRCDPISGHTALYWYRQSLGQGLEFLIYFQGNSAPDKSGLPSDRFSAERTGGSVSTLTIQRTQQEDSAVYLCASSSFPGRTTDTQYFGPGTRLTVL.

This chain uses TRBV15 with TRBJ2-3; 9 bases fit TRBD2. Germline trimming cut 7 bases from V and 4 bases from J; bases unmatched to any gene: 9. This CDR3 region has 15 residues. Germline V gene sequence: CDR1 LNHNV, CDR2 YYDKDF (reference sequence). This chain's CDR3 is CATTPGREGADTQYF. The CDR3 nucleotides read TGTGCCACCACTCCCGGGCGGGAGGGAGCAGATACGCAGTATTTT.

This clonotype was picked up a small number of times. The gene calls are TRBV5-1 and TRBJ2-1; TRBD2 aligns across 13 bases. Per the germline V gene, CDR1 is SGHRS and CDR2 is YFSETQ. CDR3 length equals 16 residues. The ends lost 2 bases at V and 3 bases at J; junction bases unmatched: 2. The CDR3 bases are TGCGCCAGCAGCTTACTAGCGGGGGGGAACTACAATGAGCAGTTCTTC. It codes for CASSLLAGGNYNEQFF. Variable domain in full (rest from reference TRBV5-1 and TRBJ2-1): KAGVTQTPRYLIKTRGQQVTLSCSPISGHRSVSWYQQTPGQGLQFLFEYFSETQRNKGNFPGRFSGRQFSNSRSEMNVSTLELGDSALYLCASSLLAGGNYNEQFFGPGTRLTVL.

This clonotype was seen only a few times. The chain joins TRBV6-2 or TRBV6-3 to TRBJ2-7, with 8 nucleotides matching TRBD2. V dropped 4 bases and J dropped 3; count of bases not matched to a gene: 11. CDR1 and CDR2 from the germline V gene are MNHEY and SVGEGT. The CDR3 sequence is 16 residues long. The chain's CDR3 is CASSSTSGLAGYEQYF. The CDR3 bases are TGTGCCAGCAGTTCCACGTCCGGTCTAGCGGGCTACGAGCAGTACTTC.

This clonotype came up a few times. V and J are TRBV20-1 and TRBJ2-3; TRBD1 matches at 8 bases. J was trimmed by 5 bases and V by 0 bases; bases with no gene match: 7. CDR3 length: 15 amino acids. Germline V gives CDR1 DFQATT, CDR2 SNEGSKA (reference sequence). The CDR3 nucleotides are TGCAGTGCTAGAGATCCCGACAGGGGAGGAGATACGCAGTATTTT. Protein: CSARDPDRGGDTQYF.

A note on this clonotype: The germline gene is not matched at one end of the junction; a read error may be the cause. This chain uses TRBV6-5 with TRBJ2-7; D unclear. CDR1 and CDR2 from the germline V gene are MNHEY and SVGAGI. The CDR3 is made up of 11 amino acids. The CDR3 nucleotides read TGTGCCAGCAGTTACGGGCAGAAATTGCACTTC. Encoded protein: CASSYGQKLHF.

There are many counts of this clonotype. This chain uses TRBV7-3 with TRBJ2-7; the D gene is possibly TRBD2 (6 bases). CDR1 and CDR2 from the germline V gene are SGHTA and FQGTGA. The CDR3 is 13 residues long. V was trimmed by 4 bases and J by 6 bases, leaving 13 bases between them. Written as DNA, the CDR3 is TGTGCCAGCAGCTATAAAGGAGGGCTCGAGCAGTACTTC. Translating it yields CASSYKGGLEQYF.

This clonotype appeared many times. The chain uses TRBV12-3 or TRBV12-4 and TRBJ1-2; no clear D. The CDR3 totals 14 residues. V shed 6 bases and J shed 0 bases, with 11 bases lying between them. CDR3 protein: CASSSGPTNYGYTF. CDR3 coding DNA: TGTGCCAGCAGCTCCGGACCGACTAACTATGGCTACACCTTC.

This chain links TRBV28 with TRBJ2-5; no reliable D call. V was pared by 10 bases and J by 1 base, with 10 bases between. Germline V lookup: CDR1 MDHEN, CDR2 SYDVKM. The CDR3 runs 12 residues. The CDR3 DNA reads as TGTGCCACCTCGGTTGTCCAAGAGACCCAGTACTTC. As protein: CATSVVQETQYF.

This clonotype was observed a few times. The V call is TRBV20-1, the J call TRBJ1-5; D call uncertain. Trimming left V 0 bases short and J 3 bases short, with 9 bases between. The CDR3 is made up of 14 amino acids. Per germline, CDR1 DFQATT and CDR2 SNEGSKA (reference sequence). The CDR3 spells CSARDLSPNQPQHF. The CDR3 bases are TGCAGTGCTAGAGATCTGAGTCCCAATCAGCCCCAGCATTTT.

This chain links TRBV10-3 with TRBJ2-3; TRBD1 aligns across 8 bases. Trimming removed 6 bases from V and 3 bases from J; junction bases left unmatched: 17. The germline gives CDR1 ENHRY, CDR2 SYGVKD. This CDR3 contains 18 residues. CDR3 sequence reads: CAIRDPIQGGYGTDTQYF. The DNA for the CDR3 is TGTGCCATCAGGGACCCAATACAGGGGGGATATGGGACAGATACGCAGTATTTT.

This clonotype has ten or more counts. This sequence joins TRBV3-1 and TRBJ1-5; no clear D. The CDR3 sequence is 13 residues long. V dropped 4 bases and J dropped 5 bases, with 9 bases sitting between them. Germline-derived CDR1 and CDR2 are LGHDT and YNNKEL (reference sequence). CDR3 bases: TGTGCCAGCAGCCTTCAGTCGGATCAGCCCCAGCATTTT. This codes for CASSLQSDQPQHF.

This clonotype has a count of ten or more. This CDR3 reads CASSLGTSGSVHIQYF. Here the CDR3 DNA reads TGCGCCAGCAGCTTGGGGACTAGCGGGAGTGTCCACATTCAGTACTTC. The chain combines TRBV5-1 with TRBJ2-4, with 13 bases that match TRBD2. CDR1 and CDR2 (germline): SGHRS, YFSETQ. CDR3 length equals 16 residues. V shed 0 bases, J shed 8 bases, and the junction held 5 bases outside the gene matches.